This T cell receptor beta chain was profiled in a study of blood T cell repertoires in COVID-19. As for the study in general: The United States, Italy and Spain were the sources of the acute and convalescent COVID-19 samples. PBMCs, B-cell-depleted T cells, or T cells provided the cDNA or gDNA that made up the material.

Original processing notes: Reference gene primer amplification in the assay estimated nucleated cell counts. The table came from immunoSEQ multiplex PCR; TCRdb's copy has only in-frame clones and leaves some out. V, J and clone size were drawn from that table, and D and trimming were deduced from the DNA. The sample lists under 250,000 clones, around four fifths occurring once. The germline V gene encodes CDR1 DFQATT and CDR2 SNEGSKA (reference sequence). V lost 3 bases to trimming and J lost 0 bases; unmatched junction nucleotides: 18. The CDR3 is made up of 19 amino acids. This TCR was sampled from a woman aged 60-70 years with active or convalescent COVID-19. Sequenced material: peripheral blood. This sequence joins TRBV20-1 and TRBJ2-3; 7 positions match TRBD2. The CDR3 region is CSASKPLLGAGLSTDTQYF. CDR3 DNA: TGCAGTGCTAGTAAACCCCTTCTAGGAGCGGGGCTCAGCACAGATACGCAGTATTTT.